Below are 27 T cell receptor beta chains sequenced from a single sample in a study of long-term antiretroviral therapy in people with HIV. Researchers ran immunoSEQ v3.0 at survey level. Sequencing was performed with immunoSEQ multiplex PCR; in TCRdb, only in-frame clones are kept and a portion is missing. The sample comprises some 40,000 clones, 80% to 85% of which are singletons, and 6.2% rests with the top ten. The specimen was unsorted PBMCs, collected 1 year after starting antiretroviral therapy. The source is a man younger than 35 with HIV.

The gene calls are TRBV25-1 and TRBJ2-1; 9 positions agree with TRBD2. Germline lookup yields CDR1 MGHDK and CDR2 SYGVNS. The CDR3 length is 14 residues. J was trimmed by 7 bases and V by 5 bases; bases with no gene match: 6. CDR3 in amino acids: CASSLAGNGNEQFF. CDR3 in DNA: TGTGCCAGCAGTCTAGCGGGGAATGGGAATGAGCAGTTCTTC.

This chain links TRBV19 with TRBJ1-4; D is uncertain. Germline CDR1 is LNHDA and CDR2 is SQIVND (reference sequence). The CDR3 is 14 residues long. V lost 5 bases, J lost 0 bases, and 7 bases lay in between. Written as DNA, the CDR3 is TGTGCCAGTAGTGTCGGGGCAACTAATGAAAAACTGTTTTTT. Its protein product is CASSVGATNEKLFF.

The J gene is TRBJ1-1, the V gene TRBV10-2, with a tentative D call TRBD1 (5 bases). V gave up 2 bases and J gave up 3 bases, with 10 bases separating them. The germline V gene has CDR1 WSHSY and CDR2 SAAADI. This CDR3 contains 14 residues. The CDR3 is CASSEGRDDTEAFF. The CDR3 DNA is TGCGCCAGCAGTGAGGGCAGGGATGACACTGAAGCTTTCTTT.

The table lists this clone with a count of one. J is TRBJ2-1 and V is TRBV7-9, with 7 bases aligning to TRBD2. This CDR3 is built from 16 residues. Per the germline V gene, CDR1 is SEHNR and CDR2 is FQNEAQ (reference sequence). V dropped 3 bases and J dropped 1; count of bases not matched to a gene: 6. The CDR3 coding sequence is TGTGCCAGCAGCTTTGGGGGGGAGGGTTCCTACAATGAGCAGTTCTTC. Translation: CASSFGGEGSYNEQFF.

The V and J genes are TRBV28 and TRBJ1-5, with D perhaps TRBD1 (6 bases). Trimming removed 6 bases from V and 6 bases from J, with 18 bases in between. The CDR3 has 15 residues. The germline V gene encodes CDR1 MDHEN and CDR2 SYDVKM. CDR3 amino acids: CASRRGGGVGQPQHF. The CDR3 DNA follows: TGTGCCAGCAGACGGGGAGGGGGAGTTGGTCAGCCCCAGCATTTT.

This clone was seen more than once but under ten times. V usage is TRBV4-3 and J usage is TRBJ1-1; no clear D. The CDR3 is 13 residues long. Trimming stripped 1 base from V and 1 base from J, with 4 bases between. The germline V gene has CDR1 LGHNA and CDR2 YSLEER. The DNA of the CDR3 is TGCGCCAGCAGCCAAGCCGGGAACACTGAAGCTTTCTTT. It specifies CASSQAGNTEAFF.

V gene TRBV18 combines with J gene TRBJ2-7; perhaps TRBD2 as D (5 bases). The CDR3 runs 12 residues. Germline-derived CDR1 and CDR2 are KGHSH and LQKENI. Trimming cost V 3 bases and J 4 bases, with 7 bases left between them. CDR3 residues: CASSPRGYEQYF. CDR3 nucleotide sequence: TGTGCCAGCTCACCTCGGGGATACGAGCAGTACTTC. Based on the CDR3 plus reference TRBV18 and TRBJ2-7, the full variable domain is NAGVMQNPRHLVRRRGQEARLRCSPMKGHSHVYWYRQLPEEGLKFMVYLQKENIIDESGMPKERFSAEFPKEGPSILRIQQVVRGDSAAYFCASSPRGYEQYFGPGTRLTVT.

This clone was picked up a small number of times. This chain links TRBV5-1 with TRBJ2-3; no reliable D call. Trimming shortened V by 0 bases and J by 4 bases, and 3 bases separated the two germline ends. Germline-derived CDR1 and CDR2 are SGHRS and YFSETQ. The CDR3 totals 12 residues. CDR3 nucleotide sequence: TGCGCCAGCAGCTTGGATTCAGATACGCAGTATTTT. Translating gives CASSLDSDTQYF.

The chain has TRBV6-5 and TRBJ2-2; D not resolved. Germline assignment: CDR1 MNHEY and CDR2 SVGAGI. CDR3 length: 14 amino acids. Trimming stripped 0 bases from V and 5 bases from J, with 7 bases between. The CDR3 is CASSYSGQTGELFF. In nucleotides, the CDR3 is TGTGCCAGCAGTTACTCAGGGCAAACCGGGGAGCTGTTTTTT.

DNA of the CDR3: TGCGCCAGCAGCGGACCGTACAGCGGAAACACCATATATTTT. Translated, it gives CASSGPYSGNTIYF. The V and J genes are TRBV5-1 and TRBJ1-3; D gene uncertain. Trimming left V 4 bases short and J 4 bases short, with 12 bases between. The CDR3 is 14 amino acids. Germline values: CDR1 SGHRS, CDR2 YFSETQ.

The CDR3 protein is CASSLFNRRPQHF. The CDR3, as DNA: TGTGCCAGCAGTTTATTTAATAGGAGGCCCCAGCATTTT. The rearrangement joins TRBV28 to TRBJ1-5; D gene uncertain. The germline V gene encodes CDR1 MDHEN and CDR2 SYDVKM. V was clipped by 1 base and J by 9 bases, with 10 bases between them. The CDR3 consists of 13 residues.

The V and J genes are TRBV4-1 and TRBJ2-1; the match to TRBD2 covers 10 bases. V shed 4 bases, J shed 8 bases, and the junction held 11 bases outside the gene matches. The V gene's germline CDR1 is MGHRA and CDR2 YSYEKL. This CDR3 has 16 amino acids. CDR3 sequence: CASSLQRAGGPHEQFF. CDR3 DNA: TGCGCCAGCAGCCTCCAGCGAGCGGGGGGGCCCCATGAGCAGTTCTTC.

This clone came up a few times. This chain joins TRBV2 and TRBJ2-3, with 7 bases that match TRBD1. J lost 0 bases, V lost 4 bases, and 10 bases had no gene match. Germline values: CDR1 SNHLY, CDR2 FYNNEI. The CDR3 covers 17 residues. The CDR3 DNA sequence: TGTGCCAGCAGTGCAGACAGGGAACTTACTAGCACAGATACGCAGTATTTT. It is translated as CASSADRELTSTDTQYF.

This clone was seen just once. The chain employs TRBV6-4 and TRBJ1-1; 8 bases are shared with TRBD1. The V segment lost 5 bases and the J segment 4 bases; nucleotides outside the gene matches: 6. Germline-derived CDR1 and CDR2 are MRHNA and SNTAGT. The CDR3 loop spans 14 amino acids. DNA of the CDR3: TGTGCCAGCAGTCTGGACAGGGACGCCACTGAAGCTTTCTTT. Encoded protein: CASSLDRDATEAFF.

A single count supports this clone. The rearrangement joins TRBV9 to TRBJ1-5; maybe TRBD1 (5 bases). This CDR3 is built from 15 residues. The V and J ends lost 0 bases and 9 bases respectively, with 16 bases between them. Germline V CDR1 and CDR2: SGDLS, YYNGEE. CDR3 bases: TGTGCCAGCAGCGTAGGGGGGGACCCTTTATGGCCCCAGCATTTT. Amino acids: CASSVGGDPLWPQHF.

The V call is TRBV7-9, the J call TRBJ1-1; the D gene is possibly TRBD1 (6 bases). The CDR3 totals 15 residues. Germline V CDR1 and CDR2: SEHNR, FQNEAQ (reference sequence). V lost 7 bases to trimming and J lost 3 bases, with 18 bases between them. The CDR3 DNA sequence: TGTGCCAGCACCCCGCCGACAGGTGGGGACACTGAAGCTTTCTTT. As protein: CASTPPTGGDTEAFF.

This chain joins TRBV10-3 and TRBJ2-6, with 7 bases that match TRBD1. The germline gives CDR1 ENHRY, CDR2 SYGVKD. The CDR3 has 14 residues. The V gene end was trimmed by 10 bases and the J gene end by 1 base; junction bases not matched to a gene: 4. The CDR3 sequence is CATETGSGANVLTF. In DNA, the CDR3 is TGTGCCACCGAGACAGGGTCTGGGGCCAACGTCCTGACTTTC.

The J gene is TRBJ1-2, the V gene TRBV5-6, with TRBD1 matching over 8 bases. From germline, CDR1 is SGHDT and CDR2 YYEEEE. V gave up 2 bases and J gave up 8 bases; unmatched junction bases: 5. The length of the CDR3 is 13 residues. The CDR3 reads CASSFFQGAGYTF. DNA of the CDR3: TGTGCCAGCAGCTTCTTTCAGGGGGCCGGCTACACCTTC.

The V gene is TRBV4-3, the J gene TRBJ2-1; the match to TRBD1 covers 7 bases. V gave up 0 bases and J gave up 6 bases; unmatched junction bases: 5. This CDR3 is 15 amino acids long. Germline CDR1 reads LGHNA; CDR2 reads YSLEER. The CDR3, as DNA: TGCGCCAGCAGCCAAGAACGGACAGGTGGCAATGAGCAGTTCTTC. Residues: CASSQERTGGNEQFF.

This clone appeared once. CDR3 bases: TGTGCCAGCAGCGTAGGCTGGTCGGAGACCCAGTACTTC. This codes for CASSVGWSETQYF. This chain uses TRBV9 with TRBJ2-5; D is unresolved. Looked up from germline, CDR1 is SGDLS and CDR2 is YYNGEE. This CDR3 contains 13 residues. V lost 0 bases to trimming and J lost 5 bases, with 8 bases between them.

The V gene is TRBV11-3, the J gene TRBJ2-5; 7 bases are shared with TRBD2. CDR1 and CDR2 from the germline V gene are SGHNT and YENEEA. The CDR3 is 17 amino acids. V was clipped by 6 bases and J by 3 bases; unmatched bases: 16. CDR3 DNA sequence: TGTGCCAGCAGTCGAGGGACTAAAGGAATTGGAGAAGAGACCCAGTACTTC. It yields the protein CASSRGTKGIGEETQYF.

The chain is built from TRBV19 and TRBJ2-6; D not certain. V was shortened by 7 bases and J by 4 bases, with 11 bases between the two germline ends. CDR3 length equals 14 residues. Germline V gene data show CDR1 as LNHDA and CDR2 as SQIVND (reference sequence). The CDR3 is CASTFRSGANVLTF. In DNA, the CDR3 is TGTGCCAGTACCTTCCGGAGCGGGGCCAACGTCCTGACTTTC.

J is TRBJ1-2 and V is TRBV11-2, with D unresolved. The germline V and J ends were trimmed by 0 bases and 6 bases, with 8 bases remaining between them. This CDR3 has 13 residues. Germline-derived CDR1 and CDR2 are SGHAT and FQNNGV. DNA of the CDR3: TGTGCCAGCAGCTTAGATGAGGGAAATGGCTACACCTTC. Residues: CASSLDEGNGYTF.

The V and J genes are TRBV19 and TRBJ1-1; 7 positions agree with TRBD1. The V and J ends lost 5 bases and 9 bases, in that order; junction bases with no gene match: 9. Germline V gives CDR1 LNHDA, CDR2 SQIVND (reference sequence). The CDR3 totals 13 residues. The CDR3 nucleotides are TGTGCCAGTAGTGCCACCCAGGGGGAGAAAGCTTTCTTT. This codes for CASSATQGEKAFF.

This chain connects TRBV10-3 to TRBJ2-1; D is unresolved. Looked up from germline, CDR1 is ENHRY and CDR2 is SYGVKD. V gave up 5 bases and J gave up 2 bases, with 13 bases separating them. The CDR3 totals 15 residues. The CDR3 DNA reads TGTGCCATCAGTCCGCGCGGCGAACCCTACAATGAGCAGTTCTTC. The encoded protein is CAISPRGEPYNEQFF.

This sequence joins TRBV6-1 and TRBJ2-5, with 7 bases fitting TRBD2. The DNA matches TRBJ2-7 better at its end, which makes the J call doubtful. CDR3 length equals 14 residues. Germline CDR1 MNHNS, CDR2 SASEGT. In DNA form, the CDR3 reads TGTGCCAGCAGTGGCGGGGCGGGGGTTTACGAGCAGTACTTC. Translating gives CASSGGAGVYEQYF.

This clone was seen a few times. The gene calls are TRBV5-1 and TRBJ2-7; tentatively, D is TRBD1 or TRBD2 (5 bases each). Trimming removed 5 bases from V and 7 bases from J, with 10 bases in between. Germline loops: CDR1 SGHRS, CDR2 YFSETQ. This CDR3 is 11 amino acids long. The CDR3 DNA reads as TGCGCCAGCAGGGGGGAGACAGAGCAGTACTTC. This encodes CASRGETEQYF.